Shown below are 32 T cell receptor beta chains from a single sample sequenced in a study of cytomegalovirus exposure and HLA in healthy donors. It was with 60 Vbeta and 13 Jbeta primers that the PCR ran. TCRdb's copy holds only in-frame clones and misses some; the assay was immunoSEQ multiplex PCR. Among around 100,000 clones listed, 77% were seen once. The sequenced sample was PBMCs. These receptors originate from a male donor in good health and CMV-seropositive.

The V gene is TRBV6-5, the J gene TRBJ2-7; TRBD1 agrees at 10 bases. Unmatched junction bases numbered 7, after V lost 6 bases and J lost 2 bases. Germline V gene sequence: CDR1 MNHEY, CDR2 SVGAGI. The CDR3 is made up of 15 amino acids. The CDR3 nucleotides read TGTGCCAGCAGCCGCCCGGGACAGGGGACCTACGAGCAGTACTTC. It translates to CASSRPGQGTYEQYF.

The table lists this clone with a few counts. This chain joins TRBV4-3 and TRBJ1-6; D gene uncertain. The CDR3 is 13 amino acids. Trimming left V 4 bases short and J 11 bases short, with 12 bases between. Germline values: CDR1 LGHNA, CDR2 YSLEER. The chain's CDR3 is CASSRSGWPPLHF. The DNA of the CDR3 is TGCGCCAGCAGCCGATCCGGGTGGCCACCCCTCCACTTT.

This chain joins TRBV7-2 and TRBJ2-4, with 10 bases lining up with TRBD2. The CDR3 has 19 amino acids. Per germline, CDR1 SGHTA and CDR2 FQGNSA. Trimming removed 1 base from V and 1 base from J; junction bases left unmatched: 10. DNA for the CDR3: TGTGCCAGCAGCTTAGTCGCCACTAGCGGGATCGGGGCCAAAAACATTCAGTACTTC. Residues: CASSLVATSGIGAKNIQYF.

The CDR3, as DNA: TGTGCCAGCAGTGGTGGGAGATCAACTAATGAAAAACTGTTTTTT. Translated, it gives CASSGGRSTNEKLFF. The rearrangement uses TRBV6-1 and TRBJ1-4; D remains unclear. Trimming took 4 bases from V and 0 from J, leaving 9 bases between them. Germline values: CDR1 MNHNS, CDR2 SASEGT. There are 15 residues in the CDR3.

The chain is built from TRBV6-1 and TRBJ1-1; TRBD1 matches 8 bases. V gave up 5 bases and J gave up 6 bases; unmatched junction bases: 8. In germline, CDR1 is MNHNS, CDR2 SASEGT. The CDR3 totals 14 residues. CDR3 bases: TGTGCCAGCAGTCTCAATACAGGGGGGTCTGAAGCTTTCTTT. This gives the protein CASSLNTGGSEAFF.

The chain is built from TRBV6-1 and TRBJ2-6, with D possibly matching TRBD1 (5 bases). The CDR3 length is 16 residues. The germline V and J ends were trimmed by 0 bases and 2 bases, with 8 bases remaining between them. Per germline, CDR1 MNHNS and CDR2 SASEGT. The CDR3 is CASSEAIGAGANVLTF. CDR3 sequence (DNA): TGTGCCAGCAGTGAAGCGATAGGGGCTGGGGCCAACGTCCTGACTTTC.

For the CDR3, the DNA is TGCGCCAGCAGGTGGACTAGCGGGAATGAGCAGTTCTTC. This sequence encodes CASRWTSGNEQFF. The rearrangement links TRBV5-1 to TRBJ2-1, with 11 bases aligning to TRBD2. J gave up 7 bases and V 5 bases, and 2 bases lay outside the gene matches. The CDR3 runs to 13 residues. Germline lookup yields CDR1 SGHRS and CDR2 YFSETQ.

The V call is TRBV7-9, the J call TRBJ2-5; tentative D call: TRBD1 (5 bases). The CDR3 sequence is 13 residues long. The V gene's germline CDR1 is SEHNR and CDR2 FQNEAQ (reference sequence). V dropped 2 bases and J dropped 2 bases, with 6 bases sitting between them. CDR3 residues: CASSLRGQETQYF. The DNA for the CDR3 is TGTGCCAGCAGCTTAAGGGGACAAGAGACCCAGTACTTC.

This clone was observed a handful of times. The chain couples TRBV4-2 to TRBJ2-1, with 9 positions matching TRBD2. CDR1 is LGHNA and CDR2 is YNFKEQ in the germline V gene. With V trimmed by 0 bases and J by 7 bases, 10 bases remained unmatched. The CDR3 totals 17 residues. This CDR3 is CASSQDPGGRGGNEQFF. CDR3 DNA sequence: TGTGCCAGCAGCCAAGATCCGGGCGGGAGGGGGGGGAATGAGCAGTTCTTC.

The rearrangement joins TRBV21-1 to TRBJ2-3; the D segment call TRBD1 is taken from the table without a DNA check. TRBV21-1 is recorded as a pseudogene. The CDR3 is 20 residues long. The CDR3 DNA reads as TGTGCCAGCAGCAAAGGGGATAATGGCAGGGGTACATCTCACACAGATACGCAGTATTTT. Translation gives CASSKGDNGRGTSHTDTQYF.

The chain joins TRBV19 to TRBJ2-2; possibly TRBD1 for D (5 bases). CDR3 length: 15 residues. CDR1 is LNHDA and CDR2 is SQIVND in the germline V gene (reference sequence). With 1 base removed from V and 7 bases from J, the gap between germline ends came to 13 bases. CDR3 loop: CASSIGPRAVGELFF. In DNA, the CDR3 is TGTGCCAGTAGTATAGGTCCCAGGGCGGTCGGGGAGCTGTTTTTT.

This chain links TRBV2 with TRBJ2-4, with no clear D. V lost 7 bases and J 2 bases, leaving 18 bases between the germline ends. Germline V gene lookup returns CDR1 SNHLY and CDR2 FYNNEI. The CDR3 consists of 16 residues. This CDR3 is CASKPPSVFTKNIQYF. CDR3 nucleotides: TGTGCCAGCAAACCCCCGTCGGTGTTTACCAAAAACATTCAGTACTTC. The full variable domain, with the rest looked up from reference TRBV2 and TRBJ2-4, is EPEVTQTPSHQVTQMGQEVILRCVPISNHLYFYWYRQILGQKVEFLVSFYNNEISEKSEIFDDQFSVERPDGSNFTLKIRSTKLEDSAMYFCASKPPSVFTKNIQYFGAGTRLSVL.

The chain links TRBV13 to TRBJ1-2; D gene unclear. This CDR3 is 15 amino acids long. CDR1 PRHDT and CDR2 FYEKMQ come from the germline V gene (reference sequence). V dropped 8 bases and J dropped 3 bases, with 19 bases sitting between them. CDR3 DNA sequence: TGTGCCAGCCCTCTCGACCGGGGTGGCGACTATGGCTACACCTTC. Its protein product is CASPLDRGGDYGYTF. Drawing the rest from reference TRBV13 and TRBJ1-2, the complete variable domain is AAGVIQSPRHLIKEKRETATLKCYPIPRHDTVYWYQQGPGQDPQFLISFYEKMQSDKGSIPDRFSAQQFSDYHSELNMSSLELGDSALYFCASPLDRGGDYGYTFGSGTRLTVV.

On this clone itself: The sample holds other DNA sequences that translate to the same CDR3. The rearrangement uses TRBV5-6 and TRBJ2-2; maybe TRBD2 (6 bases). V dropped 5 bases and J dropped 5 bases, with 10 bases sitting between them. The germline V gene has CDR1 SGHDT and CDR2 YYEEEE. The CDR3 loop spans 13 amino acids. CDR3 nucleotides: TGTGCCAGCAGGGGGAGGAGGACCGGGGAGCTGTTTTTT. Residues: CASRGRRTGELFF.

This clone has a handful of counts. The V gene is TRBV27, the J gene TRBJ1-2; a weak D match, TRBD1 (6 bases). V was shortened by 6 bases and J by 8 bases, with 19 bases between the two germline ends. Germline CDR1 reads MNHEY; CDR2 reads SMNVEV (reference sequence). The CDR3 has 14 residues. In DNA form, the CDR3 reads TGTGCCAGCAGAGAGGCAGGGGATTTGGGAGGCTACACCTTC. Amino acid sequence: CASREAGDLGGYTF.

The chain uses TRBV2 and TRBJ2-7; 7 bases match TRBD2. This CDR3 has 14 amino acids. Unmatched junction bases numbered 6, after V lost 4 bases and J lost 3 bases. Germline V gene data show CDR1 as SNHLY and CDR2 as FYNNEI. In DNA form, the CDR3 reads TGTGCCAGCAGTGTCACTAGCGAACTCTACGAGCAGTACTTC. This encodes CASSVTSELYEQYF. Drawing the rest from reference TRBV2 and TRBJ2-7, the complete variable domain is EPEVTQTPSHQVTQMGQEVILRCVPISNHLYFYWYRQILGQKVEFLVSFYNNEISEKSEIFDDQFSVERPDGSNFTLKIRSTKLEDSAMYFCASSVTSELYEQYFGPGTRLTVT.

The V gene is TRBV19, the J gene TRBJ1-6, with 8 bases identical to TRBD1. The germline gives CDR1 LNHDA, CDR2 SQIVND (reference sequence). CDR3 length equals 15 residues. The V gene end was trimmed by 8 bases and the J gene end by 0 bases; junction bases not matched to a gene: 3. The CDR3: CASRTGSSYNSPLHF. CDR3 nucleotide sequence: TGTGCCAGTCGGACAGGGAGCTCCTATAATTCACCCCTCCACTTT. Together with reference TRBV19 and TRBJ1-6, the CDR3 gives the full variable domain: DGGITQSPKYLFRKEGQNVTLSCEQNLNHDAMYWYRQDPGQGLRLIYYSQIVNDFQKGDIAEGYSVSREKKESFPLTVTSAQKNPTAFYLCASRTGSSYNSPLHFGNGTRLTVT.

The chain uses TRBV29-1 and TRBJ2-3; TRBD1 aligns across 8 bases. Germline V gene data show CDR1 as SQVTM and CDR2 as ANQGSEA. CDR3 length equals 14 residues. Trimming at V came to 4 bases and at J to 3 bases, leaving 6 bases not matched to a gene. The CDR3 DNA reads TGCAGCGTTGCTGGACAGGGTGGGACAGATACGCAGTATTTT. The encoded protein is CSVAGQGGTDTQYF.

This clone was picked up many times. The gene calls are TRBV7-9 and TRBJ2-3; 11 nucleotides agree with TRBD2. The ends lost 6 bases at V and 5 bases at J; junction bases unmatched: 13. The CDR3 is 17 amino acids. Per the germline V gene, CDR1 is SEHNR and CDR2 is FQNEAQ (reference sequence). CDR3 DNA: TGTGCCAGCAGTCCTAGGACTAGCGGGTACGAAGGAGATACGCAGTATTTT. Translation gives CASSPRTSGYEGDTQYF.

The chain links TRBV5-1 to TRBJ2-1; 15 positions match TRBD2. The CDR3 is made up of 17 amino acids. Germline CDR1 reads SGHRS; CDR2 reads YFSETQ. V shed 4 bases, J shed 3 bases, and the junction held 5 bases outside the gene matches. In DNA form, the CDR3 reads TGCGCCAGCAGCGGGGGACTAGCGGGAGGCAACTACAATGAGCAGTTCTTC. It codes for CASSGGLAGGNYNEQFF.

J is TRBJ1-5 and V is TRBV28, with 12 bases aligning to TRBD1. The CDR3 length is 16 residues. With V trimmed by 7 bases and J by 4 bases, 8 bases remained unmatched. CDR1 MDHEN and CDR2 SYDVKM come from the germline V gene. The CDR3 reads CASTGTGGYRNQPQHF. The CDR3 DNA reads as TGTGCCAGCACCGGGACAGGGGGCTACAGAAATCAGCCCCAGCATTTT.

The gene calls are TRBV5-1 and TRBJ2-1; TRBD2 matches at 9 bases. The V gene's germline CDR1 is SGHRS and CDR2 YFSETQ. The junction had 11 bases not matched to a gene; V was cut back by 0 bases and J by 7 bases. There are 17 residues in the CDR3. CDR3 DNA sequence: TGCGCCAGCAGCTTGGCGGCTAGCGGGGCGGGGTTTAATGAGCAGTTCTTC. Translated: CASSLAASGAGFNEQFF.

The CDR3 coding sequence is TGTGCCAGCAGTTCCAGAGGAACAGGGGGTCGTTCACCCCTCCACTTT. This codes for CASSSRGTGGRSPLHF. The chain combines TRBV6-5 with TRBJ1-6; TRBD1 matches at 8 bases. The CDR3 sequence is 16 residues long. The germline gives CDR1 MNHEY, CDR2 SVGAGI. J lost 9 bases, V lost 4 bases, and 11 bases had no gene match.

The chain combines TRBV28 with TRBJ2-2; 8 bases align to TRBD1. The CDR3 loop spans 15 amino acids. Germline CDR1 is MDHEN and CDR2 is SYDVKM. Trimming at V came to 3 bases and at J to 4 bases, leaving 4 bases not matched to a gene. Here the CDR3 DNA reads TGTGCCAGCAGTTTGTTACAGGGGGGCACCGGGGAGCTGTTTTTT. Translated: CASSLLQGGTGELFF. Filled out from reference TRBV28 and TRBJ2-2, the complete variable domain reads DVKVTQSSRYLVKRTGEKVFLECVQDMDHENMFWYRQDPGLGLRLIYFSYDVKMKEKGDIPEGYSVSREKKERFSLILESASTNQTSMYLCASSLLQGGTGELFFGEGSRLTVL.

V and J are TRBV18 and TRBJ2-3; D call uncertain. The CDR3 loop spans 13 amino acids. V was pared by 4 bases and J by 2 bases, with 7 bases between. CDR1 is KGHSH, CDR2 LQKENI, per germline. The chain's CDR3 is CASSRLATDTQYF. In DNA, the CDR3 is TGTGCCAGCTCACGCCTGGCCACAGATACGCAGTATTTT.

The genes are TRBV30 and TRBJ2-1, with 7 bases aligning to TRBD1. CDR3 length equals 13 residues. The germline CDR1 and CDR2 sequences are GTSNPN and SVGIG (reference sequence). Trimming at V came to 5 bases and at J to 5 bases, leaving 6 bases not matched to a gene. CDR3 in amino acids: CAWGLGTDNEQFF. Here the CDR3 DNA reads TGTGCCTGGGGGTTGGGGACAGACAATGAGCAGTTCTTC.

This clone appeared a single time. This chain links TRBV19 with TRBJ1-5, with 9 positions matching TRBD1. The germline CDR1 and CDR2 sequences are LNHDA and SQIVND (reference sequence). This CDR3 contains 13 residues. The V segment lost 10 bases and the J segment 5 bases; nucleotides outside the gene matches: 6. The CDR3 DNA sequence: TGTGCCATCGCGACAGGGGGGCATCAGCCCCAGCATTTT. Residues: CAIATGGHQPQHF.

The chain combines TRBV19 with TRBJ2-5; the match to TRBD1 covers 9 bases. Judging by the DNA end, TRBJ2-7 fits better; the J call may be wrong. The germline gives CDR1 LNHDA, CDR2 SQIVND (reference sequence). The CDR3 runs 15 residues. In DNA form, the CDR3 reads TGTGCCAGTAGTGTACCGGGACAGGGCACCTACGAGCAGTACTTC. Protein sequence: CASSVPGQGTYEQYF.

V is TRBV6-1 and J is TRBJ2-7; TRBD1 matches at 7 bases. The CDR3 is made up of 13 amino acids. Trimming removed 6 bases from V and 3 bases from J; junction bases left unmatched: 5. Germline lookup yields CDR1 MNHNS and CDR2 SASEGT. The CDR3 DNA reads TGTGCCAGCAGGGTCGGGACAGACTACGAGCAGTACTTC. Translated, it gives CASRVGTDYEQYF.

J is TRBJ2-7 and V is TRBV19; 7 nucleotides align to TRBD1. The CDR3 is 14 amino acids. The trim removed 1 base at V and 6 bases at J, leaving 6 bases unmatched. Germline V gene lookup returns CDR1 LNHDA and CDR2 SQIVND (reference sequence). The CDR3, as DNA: TGTGCCAGTAGTATAGCAGGGGGAATAACCGAGCAGTACTTC. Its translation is CASSIAGGITEQYF.

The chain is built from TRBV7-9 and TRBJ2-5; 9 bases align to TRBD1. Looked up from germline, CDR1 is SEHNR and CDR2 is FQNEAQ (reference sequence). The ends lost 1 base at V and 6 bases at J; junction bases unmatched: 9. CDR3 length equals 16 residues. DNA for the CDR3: TGTGCCAGCAGCTTAGGAGACAGGGGGTATCTAAAGACCCAGTACTTC. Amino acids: CASSLGDRGYLKTQYF.

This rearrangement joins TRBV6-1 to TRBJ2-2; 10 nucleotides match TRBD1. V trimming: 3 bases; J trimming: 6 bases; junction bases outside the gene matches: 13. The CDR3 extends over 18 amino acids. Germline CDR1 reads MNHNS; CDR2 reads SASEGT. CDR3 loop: CASSEFILGQGYAGELFF. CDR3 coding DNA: TGTGCCAGCAGTGAGTTTATTTTGGGACAGGGGTACGCCGGGGAGCTGTTTTTT.